Listed below are T cell receptor beta chains from one sample, sequenced in a study of T-cell reconstitution after alpha-beta-depleted transplantation in children. TCRdb re-called the PCR reads through MiXCR, storing one row per CDR3 protein. This sample has 440,000 or so distinct CDR3 sequences, with approximately 10% found just once. Sequences were derived from PBMCs from the stem cell graft donor, sampled from the stem cell graft. These receptor sequences come from a human donor who donated a stem cell graft to a child with acute myeloid leukemia. The CDR3 runs from the conserved cysteine through the conserved F or W. A D gene is named only where the DNA matches it firmly. The size field is filled for only some rows; it gives once, few, many or a size class.

abundance,d_gene,j_gene,v_gene,CDR3aa,CDR3nt
many,.,TRBJ2-3,TRBV9,CASSVSGTDTQYF,TGTGCCAGCAGCGTTTCTGGCACAGATACGCAGTATTTT
.,.,TRBJ1-1,TRBV9,CASSPLETVLNTEAFF,TGTGCCAGCAGCCCACTTGAGACAGTGCTGAACACTGAAGCTTTCTTT
few,.,TRBJ2-2,TRBV7-3,CASSLQPGGELFF,TGTGCCAGCAGCTTACAACCGGGGGGGGAGCTGTTTTTT
.,.,TRBJ2-2,TRBV30,CAWSPPGELFF,TGTGCCTGGAGTCCCCCCGGGGAGCTGTTTTTT
.,.,TRBJ2-5,TRBV7-8,CASSLGSPGGHKTQYF,TGTGCCAGCAGCTTAGGGTCCCCCGGGGGGCACAAGACCCAGTACTTC
.,.,TRBJ2-1,TRBV28,CASKSPGSAYNEQFF,TGTGCCAGCAAGTCCCCAGGTAGCGCGTACAATGAGCAGTTCTTC
many,.,TRBJ1-2,TRBV10-3,CAITARTNYGYTF,TGTGCCATCACGGCGCGCACTAACTATGGCTACACCTTC
.,.,TRBJ2-1,TRBV20-1,CSASLANHNEQFF,TGCAGTGCTAGTCTAGCGAACCACAATGAGCAGTTCTTC
once,TRBD2,TRBJ2-5,TRBV4-1,CASSQQLAGELQETQYF,TGCGCCAGCAGCCAACAGCTAGCGGGGGAACTACAAGAGACCCAGTACTTC
.,.,TRBJ2-5,TRBV20-1,CSAREHETQYF,TGCAGTGCTAGAGAACATGAGACCCAGTACTTC
.,.,TRBJ2-1,TRBV6-1,CASMVGVDYNEQFF,TGTGCCAGCATGGTGGGGGTGGATTACAATGAGCAGTTCTTC
many,TRBD1,TRBJ2-3,TRBV7-6,CASSSGTDGPSTQYF,TGTGCCAGCAGCTCTGGGACAGACGGGCCCTCTACGCAGTATTTT
few,TRBD2,TRBJ2-1,TRBV6-1,CASSRPGGGYNEQFF,TGTGCCAGCAGTCGGCCGGGAGGGGGCTACAATGAGCAGTTCTTC
.,.,TRBJ1-2,TRBV29-1,CSVETGARGYTF,TGCAGCGTTGAAACGGGGGCTCGTGGCTACACCTTC
many,TRBD2,TRBJ2-1,TRBV7-2,CASSVGLDNEQFF,TGTGCCAGCAGTGTTGGACTAGACAATGAGCAGTTCTTC
few,TRBD2,TRBJ2-1,TRBV20-1,CSDPSSGGYNEQFF,TGCAGTGACCCTTCCAGCGGGGGATACAATGAGCAGTTCTTC
.,TRBD1,TRBJ1-2,TRBV27,CASSSRDRGLIYGYTF,TGTGCCAGTTCTTCCCGGGACAGGGGGCTTATCTATGGCTACACCTTC
.,TRBD2,TRBJ2-1,TRBV5-6,CASSLEVRGGSTAEQFF,TGTGCCAGCAGCTTGGAGGTACGGGGGGGCTCGACGGCTGAGCAGTTCTTC
few,TRBD2,TRBJ2-5,TRBV12-3/TRBV12-4,CASTHGTTQETQYF,TGTGCCAGCACCCACGGGACTACACAAGAGACCCAGTACTTC
once,.,TRBJ1-2,TRBV20-1,CSASGPTGFGYTF,TGCAGTGCCTCTGGCCCAACAGGATTCGGCTACACCTTC
.,.,TRBJ2-7,TRBV5-5,CASSAVSGGSYEQYF,TGTGCCAGCAGCGCCGTCTCGGGTGGCTCCTACGAGCAGTACTTC
many,.,TRBJ2-1,TRBV6-5,CASSKGPYEQFF,TGTGCCAGCAGCAAGGGCCCCTATGAGCAGTTCTTC
.,.,TRBJ2-5,TRBV7-2,CASSLSFSRGLETQYF,TGTGCCAGCAGCTTATCCTTTAGTCGTGGGTTGGAGACCCAGTACTTC
.,.,TRBJ2-5,TRBV5-1,CASSAGLGPQETQYF,TGCGCCAGCAGCGCCGGACTGGGACCCCAAGAGACCCAGTACTTC
.,TRBD1,TRBJ2-1,TRBV12-3/TRBV12-4,CASSPGDRDFDNEQFF,TGTGCCAGCAGCCCCGGGGACAGGGACTTCGACAATGAGCAGTTCTTC
few,.,TRBJ1-6,TRBV6-5,CASSYSLSSSYNSPLHF,TGTGCCAGCAGTTACTCACTTTCGAGCTCCTATAATTCACCCCTCCACTTT
.,.,TRBJ2-5,TRBV19,CASSIVRQETQYF,TGTGCCAGTAGTATAGTGAGGCAAGAGACCCAGTACTTC
few,.,TRBJ2-5,TRBV4-1,CASSQHRTNQETQYF,TGCGCCAGCAGCCAACACCGGACAAATCAAGAGACCCAGTACTTC
many,.,TRBJ2-2,TRBV5-1,CASSLKAETGELFF,TGCGCCAGCAGCTTGAAGGCAGAGACCGGGGAGCTGTTTTTT
.,TRBD1,TRBJ1-1,TRBV6-5,CASSYLTGTGEAFF,TGTGCCAGCAGTTACCTGACCGGGACAGGGGAAGCTTTCTTT
few,TRBD2,TRBJ2-7,TRBV5-6,CASTLTTSGSSYEQYF,TGTGCCAGCACCCTAACGACTAGCGGGAGTAGCTACGAGCAGTACTTC
.,.,TRBJ1-2,TRBV6-1,CASSEMDGISRGYTF,TGTGCCAGCAGTGAAATGGATGGGATCTCGCGCGGCTACACCTTC
.,.,TRBJ1-1,TRBV20-1,CSADRLGEAFF,TGCAGTGCCGACAGACTGGGTGAAGCTTTCTTT
many,TRBD1,TRBJ1-1,TRBV6-2/TRBV6-3,CASWRGPAGTSTEAFF,TGTGCCAGCTGGAGGGGGCCCGCAGGGACTAGCACTGAAGCTTTCTTT
few,TRBD1,TRBJ1-2,TRBV4-2,CASSPWTGGYGYTF,TGTGCCAGCAGCCCCTGGACAGGGGGCTATGGCTACACCTTC
few,.,TRBJ1-4,TRBV7-9,CASLGPTLIGEKLFF,TGTGCCAGCCTGGGCCCTACGTTAATTGGTGAAAAACTGTTTTTT